This TCR beta chain was sequenced in a study of blood T cell repertoires in COVID-19. Study as a whole: Samples representing acute and convalescent COVID-19 were sourced from the United States, Italy and Spain. T cells, B-cell-depleted T cells, or PBMCs supplied cDNA or gDNA.

The germline CDR1 and CDR2 sequences are MDHEN and SYDVKM. CDR3 length equals 10 residues. Trimming left V 11 bases short and J 6 bases short, with 7 bases between. Study processing details: The authors estimated nucleated cell counts from reference gene primer amplification. TCRdb keeps only in-frame clones here, not all; method: immunoSEQ multiplex PCR. V and J calls and clone size are as listed in that table; D and trimming were resolved from the DNA. The repertoire holds 200,000 to 300,000 clones, with 80% to 90% as singletons. Those enrolled in Seattle joined during active infection and were followed longitudinally afterward.

This clonotype was obtained from a woman over 75 with COVID-19, enrolled during active disease. Sequencing input: peripheral blood. This chain uses TRBV28 with TRBJ1-4; D gene uncertain. In DNA, the CDR3 is TGTGCCTCTCGGGATGAAAAACTGTTTTTT. Encoded protein: CASRDEKLFF.